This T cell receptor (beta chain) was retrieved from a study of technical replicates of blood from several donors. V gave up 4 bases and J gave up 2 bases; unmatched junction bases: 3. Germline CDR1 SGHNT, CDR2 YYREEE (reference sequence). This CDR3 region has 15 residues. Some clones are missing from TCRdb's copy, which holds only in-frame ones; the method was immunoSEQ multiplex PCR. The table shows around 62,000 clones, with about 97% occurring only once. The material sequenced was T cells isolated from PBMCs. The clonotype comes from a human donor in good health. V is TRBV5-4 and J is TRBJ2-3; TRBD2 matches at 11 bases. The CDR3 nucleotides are TGTGCCAGCAGCCCGGGACTAGCGGACACAGATACGCAGTATTTT. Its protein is CASSPGLADTDTQYF.